This TCR beta chain was sequenced for a study of blood T cell repertoires in COVID-19. Study context: Sites in the United States, Italy and Spain provided acute and convalescent COVID-19 samples. T cells, B-cell-depleted T cells, or PBMCs supplied cDNA or gDNA.

V trimming: 4 bases; J trimming: 4 bases; junction bases outside the gene matches: 1. The germline V gene has CDR1 SNHLY and CDR2 FYNNEI. The CDR3 consists of 14 residues. Under the authors' procedure: Reference gene primer amplification in the assay estimated nucleated cell counts. Libraries were prepared by immunoSEQ multiplex PCR; TCRdb keeps only in-frame clonotypes and omits some of them. The V and J calls and clone size were taken over from that table, and D and trimming were inferred from the DNA. Of some 40,000 clones in the sample, roughly 80% were seen once. The gene calls are TRBV2 and TRBJ2-1, with 10 bases lining up with TRBD1. Specimen: peripheral blood. This TCR was recovered from a man aged 55 to 70 in a cohort sampled during active COVID-19. The CDR3 sequence: CASSGQGAYNEQFF. The CDR3 DNA is TGTGCCAGCAGTGGACAGGGGGCTTACAATGAGCAGTTCTTC.